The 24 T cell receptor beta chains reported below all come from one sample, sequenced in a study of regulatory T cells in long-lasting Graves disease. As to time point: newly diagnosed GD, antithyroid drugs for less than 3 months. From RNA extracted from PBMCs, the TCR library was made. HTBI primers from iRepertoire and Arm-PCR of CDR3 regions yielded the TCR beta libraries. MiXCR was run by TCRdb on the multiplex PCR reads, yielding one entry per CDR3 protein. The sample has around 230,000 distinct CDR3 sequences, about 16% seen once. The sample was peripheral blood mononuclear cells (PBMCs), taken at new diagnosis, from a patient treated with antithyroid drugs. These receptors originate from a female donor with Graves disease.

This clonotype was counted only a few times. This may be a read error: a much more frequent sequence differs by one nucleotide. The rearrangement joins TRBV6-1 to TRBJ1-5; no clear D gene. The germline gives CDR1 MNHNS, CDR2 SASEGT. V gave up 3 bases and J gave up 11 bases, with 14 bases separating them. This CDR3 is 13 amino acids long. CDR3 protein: CASSEIAPLAQHF. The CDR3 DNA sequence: TGTGCCAGCAGTGAGATAGCCCCCCTAGCCCAGCATTTT.

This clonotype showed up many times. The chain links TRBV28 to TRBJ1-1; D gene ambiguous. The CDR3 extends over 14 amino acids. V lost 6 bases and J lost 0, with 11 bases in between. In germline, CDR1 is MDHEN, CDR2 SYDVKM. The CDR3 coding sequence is TGTGCCAGCAGCTCCCCCAGGATGAACACTGAAGCTTTCTTT. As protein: CASSSPRMNTEAFF.

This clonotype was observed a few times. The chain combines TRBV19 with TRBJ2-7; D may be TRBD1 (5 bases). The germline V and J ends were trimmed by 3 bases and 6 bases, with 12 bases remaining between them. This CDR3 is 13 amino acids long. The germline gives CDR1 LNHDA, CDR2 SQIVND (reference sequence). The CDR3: CASSIQGSAEQYF. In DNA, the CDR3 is TGTGCCAGTAGTATCCAGGGATCGGCCGAGCAGTACTTC.

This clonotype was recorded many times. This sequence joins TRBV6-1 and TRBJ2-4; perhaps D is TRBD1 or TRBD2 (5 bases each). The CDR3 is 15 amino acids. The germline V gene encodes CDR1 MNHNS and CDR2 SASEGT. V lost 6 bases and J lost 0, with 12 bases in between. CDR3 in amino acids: CASRGTPLAKNIQYF. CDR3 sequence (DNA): TGTGCCAGCAGAGGGACGCCACTAGCCAAAAACATTCAGTACTTC.

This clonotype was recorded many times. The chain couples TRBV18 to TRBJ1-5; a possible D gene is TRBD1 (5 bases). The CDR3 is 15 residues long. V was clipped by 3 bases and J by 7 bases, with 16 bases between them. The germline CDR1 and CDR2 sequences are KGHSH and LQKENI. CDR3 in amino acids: CASSPGLGHGQPQHF. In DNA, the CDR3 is TGTGCCAGCTCACCGGGACTCGGCCACGGGCAGCCCCAGCATTTT.

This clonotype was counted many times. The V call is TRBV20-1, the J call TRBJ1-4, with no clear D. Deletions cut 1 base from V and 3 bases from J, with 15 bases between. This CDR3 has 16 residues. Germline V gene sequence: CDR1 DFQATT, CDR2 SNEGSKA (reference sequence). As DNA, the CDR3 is TGCAGTGCTAGAGGGTTAAGTAGCGGTTCTAATGAAAAACTGTTTTTT. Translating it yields CSARGLSSGSNEKLFF.

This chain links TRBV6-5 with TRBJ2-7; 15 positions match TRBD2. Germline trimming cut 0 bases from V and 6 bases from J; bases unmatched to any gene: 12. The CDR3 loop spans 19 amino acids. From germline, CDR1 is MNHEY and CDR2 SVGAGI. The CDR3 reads CASSYSFGLAGGPWGEQYF. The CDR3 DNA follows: TGTGCCAGCAGTTACTCGTTTGGACTAGCGGGAGGGCCCTGGGGCGAGCAGTACTTC.

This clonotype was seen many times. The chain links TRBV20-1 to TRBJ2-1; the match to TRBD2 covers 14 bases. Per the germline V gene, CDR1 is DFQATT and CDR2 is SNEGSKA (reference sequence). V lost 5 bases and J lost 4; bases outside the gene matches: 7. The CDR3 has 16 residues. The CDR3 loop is CSAQTSGRATYNEQFF. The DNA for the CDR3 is TGCAGTGCTCAGACTAGCGGGAGGGCCACGTACAATGAGCAGTTCTTC.

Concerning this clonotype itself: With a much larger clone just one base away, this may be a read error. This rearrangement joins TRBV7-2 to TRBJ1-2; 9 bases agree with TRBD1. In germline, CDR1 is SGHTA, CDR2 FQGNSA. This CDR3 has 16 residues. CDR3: CAITKVQGAEDYGYAF. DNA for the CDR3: TGTGCCATCACAAAGGTACAGGGGGCAGAAGACTATGGCTACGCCTTC.

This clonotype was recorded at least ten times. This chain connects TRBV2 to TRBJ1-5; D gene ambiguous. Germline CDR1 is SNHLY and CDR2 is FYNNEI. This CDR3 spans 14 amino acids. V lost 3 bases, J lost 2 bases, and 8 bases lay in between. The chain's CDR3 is CASSESGRNQPQHF. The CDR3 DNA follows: TGTGCCAGCAGTGAGTCCGGTCGCAATCAGCCCCAGCATTTT.

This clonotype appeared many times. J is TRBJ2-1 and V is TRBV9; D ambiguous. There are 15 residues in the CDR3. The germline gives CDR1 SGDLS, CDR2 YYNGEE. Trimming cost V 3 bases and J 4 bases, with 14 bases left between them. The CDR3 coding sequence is TGTGCCAGCAGCGCCCACTTGACGCAGTACAATGAGCAGTTCTTC. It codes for CASSAHLTQYNEQFF.

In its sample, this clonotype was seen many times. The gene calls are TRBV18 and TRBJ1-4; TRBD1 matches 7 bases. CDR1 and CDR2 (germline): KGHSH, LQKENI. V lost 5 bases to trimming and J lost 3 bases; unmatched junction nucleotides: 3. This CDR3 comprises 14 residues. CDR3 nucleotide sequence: TGTGCCAGCTCAGCCGGGACAGCTAATGAAAAACTGTTTTTT. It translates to CASSAGTANEKLFF.

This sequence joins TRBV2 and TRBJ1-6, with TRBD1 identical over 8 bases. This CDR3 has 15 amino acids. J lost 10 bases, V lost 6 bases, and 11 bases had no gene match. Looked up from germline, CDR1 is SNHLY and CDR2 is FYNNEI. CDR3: CASRAGGPRGSPLHF. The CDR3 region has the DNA TGTGCCAGCAGAGCAGGGGGCCCCCGAGGATCACCCCTCCACTTT. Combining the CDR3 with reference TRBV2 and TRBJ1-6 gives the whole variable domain EPEVTQTPSHQVTQMGQEVILRCVPISNHLYFYWYRQILGQKVEFLVSFYNNEISEKSEIFDDQFSVERPDGSNFTLKIRSTKLEDSAMYFCASRAGGPRGSPLHFGNGTRLTVT.

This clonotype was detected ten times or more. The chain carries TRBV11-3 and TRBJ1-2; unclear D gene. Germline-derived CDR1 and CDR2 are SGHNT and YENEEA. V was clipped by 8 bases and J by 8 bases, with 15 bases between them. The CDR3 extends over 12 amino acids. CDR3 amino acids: CASGSLVRGYTF. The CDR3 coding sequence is TGTGCCAGCGGAAGCCTGGTGAGAGGCTACACCTTC.

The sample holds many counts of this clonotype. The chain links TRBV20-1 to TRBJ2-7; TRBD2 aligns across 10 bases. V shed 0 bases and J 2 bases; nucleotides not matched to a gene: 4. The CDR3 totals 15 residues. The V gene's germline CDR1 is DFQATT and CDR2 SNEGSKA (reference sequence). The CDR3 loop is CSARDSSGSTYEQYF. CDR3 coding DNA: TGCAGTGCTAGAGATTCTAGCGGGAGTACCTACGAGCAGTACTTC.

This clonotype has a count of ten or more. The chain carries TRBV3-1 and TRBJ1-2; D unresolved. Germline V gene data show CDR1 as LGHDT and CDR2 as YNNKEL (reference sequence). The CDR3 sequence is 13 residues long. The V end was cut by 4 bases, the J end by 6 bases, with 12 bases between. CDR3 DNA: TGTGCCAGCAGCCTTCACAGAAGAGATGGCTACACCTTC. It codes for CASSLHRRDGYTF.

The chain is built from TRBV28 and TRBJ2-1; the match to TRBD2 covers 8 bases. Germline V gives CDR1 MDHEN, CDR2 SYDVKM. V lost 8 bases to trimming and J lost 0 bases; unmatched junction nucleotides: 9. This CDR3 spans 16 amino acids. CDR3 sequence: CASEALAGSSYNEQFF. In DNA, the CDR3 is TGTGCCAGCGAGGCCTTAGCGGGAAGCTCCTACAATGAGCAGTTCTTC.

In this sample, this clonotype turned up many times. This chain's CDR3 is CASNGRYEQYF. The CDR3 DNA reads TGTGCCAGCAACGGAAGGTACGAGCAGTACTTC. J is TRBJ2-7 and V is TRBV28, with D unresolved. Per the germline V gene, CDR1 is MDHEN and CDR2 is SYDVKM. The V gene lost 7 bases and the J gene lost 4 bases, with 8 bases spanning the gap. The CDR3 is made up of 11 amino acids.

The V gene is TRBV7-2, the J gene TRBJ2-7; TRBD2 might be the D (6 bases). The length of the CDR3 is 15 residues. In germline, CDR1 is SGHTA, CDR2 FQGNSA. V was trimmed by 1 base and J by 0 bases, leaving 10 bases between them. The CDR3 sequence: CASSLEPGLSYEQYF. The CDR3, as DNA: TGTGCCAGCAGCTTAGAACCGGGACTCTCCTACGAGCAGTACTTC.

CDR3 sequence: CSAGGGTGPYF. CDR3 in DNA: TGCAGTGCTGGTGGAGGAACAGGTCCCTACTTC. V usage is TRBV20-1 and J usage is TRBJ2-7; possibly TRBD1 or TRBD2 for D (5 bases each). Germline loops: CDR1 DFQATT, CDR2 SNEGSKA (reference sequence). The CDR3 runs to 11 residues. Between the trimmed V and J ends, which lost 5 bases and 13 bases, there was a span of 18 bases.

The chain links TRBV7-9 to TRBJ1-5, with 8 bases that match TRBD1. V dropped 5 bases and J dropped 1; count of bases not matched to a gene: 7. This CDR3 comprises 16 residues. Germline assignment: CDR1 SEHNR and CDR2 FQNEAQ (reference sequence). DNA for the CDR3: TGTGCCAGCAGCGCCCGGACAGGGAAGAGCAATCAGCCCCAGCATTTT. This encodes CASSARTGKSNQPQHF.

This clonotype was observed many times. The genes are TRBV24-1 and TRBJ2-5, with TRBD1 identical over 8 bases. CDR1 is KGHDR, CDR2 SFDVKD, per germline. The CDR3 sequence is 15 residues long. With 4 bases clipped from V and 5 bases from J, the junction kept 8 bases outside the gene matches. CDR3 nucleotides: TGTGCCACCAGTGACCCGGGACAGGATAAGGAGACCCAGTACTTC. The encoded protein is CATSDPGQDKETQYF.

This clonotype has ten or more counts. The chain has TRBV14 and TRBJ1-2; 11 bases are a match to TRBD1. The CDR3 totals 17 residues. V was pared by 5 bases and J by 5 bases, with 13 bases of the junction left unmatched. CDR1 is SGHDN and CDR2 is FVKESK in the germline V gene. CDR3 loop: CASSYVRTGGPLYGYTF. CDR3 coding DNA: TGTGCCAGCAGCTACGTGCGGACAGGGGGCCCTCTTTATGGCTACACCTTC.

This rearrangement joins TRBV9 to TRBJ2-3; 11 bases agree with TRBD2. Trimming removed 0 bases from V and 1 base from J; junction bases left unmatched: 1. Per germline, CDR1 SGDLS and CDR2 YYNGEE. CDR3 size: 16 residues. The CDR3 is CASSVAGLAGTDTQYF. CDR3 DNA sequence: TGTGCCAGCAGCGTAGCGGGACTAGCGGGCACAGATACGCAGTATTTT.